These 29 T cell receptor beta chains were sequenced from one sample in a study of T cells in Graves' hyperthyroidism and ophthalmopathy. Amplified TCR beta CDR3 regions derived from RNA transcripts. The HTBI primer set served for first-round RT-PCR of the TCR CDR3. One entry per CDR3 protein results from TCRdb running MiXCR on the multiplex PCR reads. Of 650,000 to 850,000 distinct CDR3 sequences listed, under 20% were seen once; the top ten hold approximately 15%. The sample was blood. These TCRs come from a woman aged 45-65 years with Graves' hyperthyroidism that later progressed to Graves' ophthalmopathy.

This clonotype was found a few times. This chain connects TRBV7-9 to TRBJ2-3, with TRBD1 identical over 9 bases. Germline CDR1 SEHNR, CDR2 FQNEAQ (reference sequence). The ends lost 1 base at V and 2 bases at J; junction bases unmatched: 7. The CDR3 loop spans 17 amino acids. The CDR3 here is CASSLVSGTGITDTQYF. The CDR3 DNA reads TGTGCCAGCAGCTTAGTCTCCGGGACAGGGATCACAGATACGCAGTATTTT.

The chain has TRBV11-1 and TRBJ2-7, with a possible D match to TRBD1 (5 bases). CDR1 and CDR2 from the germline V gene are SGHAT and FQDESV (reference sequence). V was cut by 3 bases and J by 6 bases, with 18 bases left in between. CDR3 size: 15 residues. The CDR3 DNA is TGTGCCAGCAGCTTGGCGTCAGGGATCAATCTCGAGCAGTACTTC. It is translated as CASSLASGINLEQYF.

This clonotype was found a few times. The rearrangement joins TRBV18 to TRBJ1-1; 11 nucleotides line up with TRBD1. CDR1 is KGHSH, CDR2 LQKENI, per germline. This CDR3 contains 15 residues. V shed 3 bases and J 5 bases; nucleotides not matched to a gene: 5. The CDR3 loop is CASSPGTGGRTEAFF. CDR3 DNA: TGTGCCAGCTCACCCGGGACAGGGGGTCGGACTGAAGCTTTCTTT.

This clonotype was recorded a few times. The chain couples TRBV11-2 to TRBJ2-5; D is undetermined. Trimming cost V 8 bases and J 2 bases, with 18 bases left between them. The CDR3 is 15 amino acids. CDR1 SGHAT and CDR2 FQNNGV come from the germline V gene. The CDR3 protein is CASAPGSGSQETQYF. The CDR3 DNA reads as TGTGCCAGCGCTCCGGGCTCCGGGTCGCAAGAGACCCAGTACTTC.

This clonotype was observed a single time. This may be a read error: a much more frequent sequence differs by one nucleotide. V is TRBV18 and J is TRBJ1-1; unclear D gene. This CDR3 has 15 amino acids. V lost 7 bases to trimming and J lost 1 base, with 16 bases between them. Germline-derived CDR1 and CDR2 are KGHSH and LQKENI. The CDR3 DNA follows: TGTGCCAGCTTAATTAAAGGGAGGAAGAACACTGAAGCTTTCTTT. This codes for CASLIKGRKNTEAFF.

As to this clonotype: A much larger clone differs from this one at a single base, so this may be a read error. The chain links TRBV5-1 to TRBJ2-3, with TRBD2 identical over 9 bases. The CDR3 has 16 residues. CDR1 is SGHRS, CDR2 YFSETQ, per germline. Trimming cost V 3 bases and J 4 bases; bases outside gene matches: 9. Here the CDR3 reads CASSSQLAGPADTQYF. The CDR3 DNA is TGCGCCAGCAGCTCGCAGCTAGCGGGGCCCGCAGATACGCAGTATTTT.

The V gene is TRBV30, the J gene TRBJ2-5, with 7 bases fitting TRBD2. Trimming took 2 bases from V and 5 from J; bases not matched to a gene: 5. The germline V gene has CDR1 GTSNPN and CDR2 SVGIG (reference sequence). CDR3 length: 13 amino acids. The CDR3 DNA reads as TGTGCCTGGAGTACGACTAGCCCCGAGACCCAGTACTTC. Residues: CAWSTTSPETQYF.

In this sample, this clonotype turned up a few times. One end of the junction fails to match germline, which may point to a read error. This chain links TRBV2 with TRBJ1-5, with 11 bases that match TRBD1. The length of the CDR3 is 16 residues. Germline loops: CDR1 SNHLY, CDR2 FYNNEI. The CDR3: CASSVGTGGSNQPRHF. In DNA, the CDR3 is TGTGCCAGCAGCGTAGGGACAGGGGGAAGCAATCAGCCCCGGCATTTT.

This clonotype was counted between two and nine times. The chain combines TRBV5-1 with TRBJ1-2; D is perhaps TRBD1 (5 bases). The CDR3 contains 16 residues. The ends were cut back, 5 bases at V and 0 bases at J, with 17 bases in the middle. Germline CDR1 is SGHRS and CDR2 is YFSETQ. This CDR3 is CASSPGHLGSNYGYTF. CDR3 DNA sequence: TGCGCCAGCAGTCCAGGGCACCTGGGTTCTAACTATGGCTACACCTTC.

Points on this clonotype: Just one base apart from a much larger clone, this may be a read error. This rearrangement joins TRBV5-1 to TRBJ2-1, with unresolved D. The CDR3 runs to 14 residues. CDR1 is SGHRS, CDR2 YFSETQ, per germline. CDR3 amino acids: CASSLVGFGDEQLF. The DNA of the CDR3 is TGCGCCAGCAGCTTGGTTGGCTTTGGGGATGAGCAGCTCTTC.

This clonotype was counted at least ten times. The V gene is TRBV20-1, the J gene TRBJ1-3; possibly TRBD1 for D (6 bases). V was shortened by 6 bases and J by 0 bases, with 9 bases between the two germline ends. The CDR3 is made up of 13 amino acids. The germline gives CDR1 DFQATT, CDR2 SNEGSKA (reference sequence). CDR3 in amino acids: CSANRVSGNTIYF. CDR3 bases: TGCAGTGCAAACAGGGTCTCTGGAAACACCATATATTTT.

This clonotype occurred a few times. A much larger clone differs by one base, so this may be a read error. The genes are TRBV11-2 and TRBJ2-1, with 10 bases identical to TRBD2. Germline trimming cut 0 bases from V and 9 bases from J; bases unmatched to any gene: 8. Germline-derived CDR1 and CDR2 are SGHAT and FQNNGV. The CDR3 sequence is 16 residues long. DNA for the CDR3: TGTGCCAGCAGCTTAGATCTAGCGGGGGCCCCCGGTGAGCAGTTCTTC. Its translation is CASSLDLAGAPGEQFF.

Ten or more counts support this clonotype. The chain carries TRBV3-1 and TRBJ1-2; 9 bases are a match to TRBD1. Per the germline V gene, CDR1 is LGHDT and CDR2 is YNNKEL (reference sequence). CDR3 length: 17 residues. Unmatched junction bases numbered 15, after V lost 4 bases and J lost 6 bases. The chain's CDR3 is CASSPHNTGGRFDGYTF. In nucleotides, the CDR3 is TGTGCCAGCAGCCCACACAACACAGGGGGCCGATTCGATGGCTACACCTTC.

This clonotype was seen more than once but under ten times. V usage is TRBV19 and J usage is TRBJ1-1; D gene ambiguous. Germline loops: CDR1 LNHDA, CDR2 SQIVND (reference sequence). V was cut by 4 bases and J by 2 bases, with 5 bases left in between. The CDR3 totals 12 residues. Here the CDR3 DNA reads TGTGCCAGTAGTAGAATAAACACTGAAGCTTTCTTT. Protein product: CASSRINTEAFF.

The CDR3 sequence: CASSSGTPRGDTQYF. CDR3 coding DNA: TGTGCCAGCAGTTCCGGGACGCCTCGGGGAGATACGCAGTATTTT. The chain joins TRBV12-3 or TRBV12-4 to TRBJ2-3; either TRBD1 or TRBD2 may fit D (5 bases each). The CDR3 length is 15 residues. V gave up 4 bases and J gave up 5 bases, with 16 bases separating them.

The chain combines TRBV15 with TRBJ1-5; D not certain. The CDR3 has 16 amino acids. Trimming cost V 0 bases and J 5 bases, with 14 bases left between them. In germline, CDR1 is LNHNV, CDR2 YYDKDF (reference sequence). The CDR3, as DNA: TGTGCCACCAGCAGAGATAGGCGAGGGTGGGATCAGCCCCAGCATTTT. Translation gives CATSRDRRGWDQPQHF.

This clonotype was recorded at least ten times. The rearrangement joins TRBV3-1 to TRBJ2-3; D is perhaps TRBD1 (6 bases). The CDR3 covers 13 residues. The germline V gene has CDR1 LGHDT and CDR2 YNNKEL (reference sequence). The V gene lost 0 bases and the J gene lost 9 bases, with 10 bases spanning the gap. As DNA, the CDR3 is TGTGCCAGCAGCCAAGATACAGGGTGGACGCAGTATTTT. It encodes CASSQDTGWTQYF.

This chain connects TRBV6-5 to TRBJ1-1; D uncertain. Germline CDR1 is MNHEY and CDR2 is SVGAGI. V lost 0 bases, J lost 5 bases, and 16 bases lay in between. The CDR3 totals 16 residues. The CDR3 DNA reads as TGTGCCAGCAGTTACTCGGAGCGATTGGGAGGGACTGAAGCTTTCTTT. Translation gives CASSYSERLGGTEAFF.

This chain links TRBV6-6 with TRBJ2-3; D remains ambiguous. Looked up from germline, CDR1 is MNHNY and CDR2 is SVGAGI (reference sequence). V lost 0 bases to trimming and J lost 2 bases, with 15 bases between them. This CDR3 has 17 amino acids. The CDR3 region has the DNA TGTGCCAGCAGTTACTCGAGACGCAAGACTTTCACAGATACGCAGTATTTT. This sequence encodes CASSYSRRKTFTDTQYF.

This clonotype has a handful of counts. The chain employs TRBV29-1 and TRBJ2-7; maybe TRBD1 (6 bases). Germline CDR1 SQVTM, CDR2 ANQGSEA. The CDR3 length is 13 residues. The V and J ends lost 4 bases and 4 bases respectively, with 14 bases between them. The CDR3 DNA sequence: TGCAGCGTTGGAGGGCAGGGGCGGTACGAGCAGTACTTC. Encoded protein: CSVGGQGRYEQYF.

This clonotype was detected a few times. The chain combines TRBV29-1 with TRBJ2-5; 7 bases line up with TRBD2. The germline CDR1 and CDR2 sequences are SQVTM and ANQGSEA. Trimming at V came to 3 bases and at J to 4 bases, leaving 11 bases not matched to a gene. CDR3 length: 15 residues. CDR3 region: CSVEPGGVIRETQYF. CDR3 in DNA: TGCAGCGTTGAGCCTGGGGGGGTCATAAGAGAGACCCAGTACTTC.

This clonotype appeared many times. The V and J genes are TRBV18 and TRBJ1-1; D unresolved. CDR3 length equals 16 residues. Germline values: CDR1 KGHSH, CDR2 LQKENI. Trimming stripped 3 bases from V and 5 bases from J, with 19 bases between. The CDR3 DNA sequence: TGTGCCAGCTCACCTAGGGTGCGGACCCAGTTTACTGAAGCTTTCTTT. Residues: CASSPRVRTQFTEAFF.

As for this clonotype: Possible read error: a much larger clone is one base away. CDR3 coding DNA: TGTCCCAGCAGTTACTCTCGGGGCCAAGAGACCCAGTACTTC. Protein product: CPSSYSRGQETQYF. V and J are TRBV6-8 and TRBJ2-5; D might be TRBD2 (5 bases). The length of the CDR3 is 14 residues. In germline, CDR1 is MNHGY, CDR2 SAAAGT.

There are many counts of this clonotype. The chain couples TRBV29-1 to TRBJ2-1; D might be TRBD1 (5 bases). There are 15 residues in the CDR3. From germline, CDR1 is SQVTM and CDR2 ANQGSEA. Trimming took off 5 bases at V and 4 bases at J, with 18 bases between the two ends. The CDR3 DNA follows: TGCAGCGTTCCCCTGGGGCAGGGAAAATACAATGAGCAGTTCTTC. It encodes CSVPLGQGKYNEQFF.

V and J are TRBV3-1 and TRBJ1-1, with D unresolved. Germline V gene sequence: CDR1 LGHDT, CDR2 YNNKEL (reference sequence). This CDR3 has 17 amino acids. Trimming cost V 0 bases and J 0 bases, with 14 bases left between them. Here the CDR3 reads CASSQDLVRSMNTEAFF. The CDR3 bases are TGTGCCAGCAGCCAAGATTTGGTCCGATCCATGAACACTGAAGCTTTCTTT.

This clonotype was observed many times. J is TRBJ2-3 and V is TRBV3-1; 7 bases fit TRBD2. CDR3 length equals 13 residues. Trimming at V came to 2 bases and at J to 9 bases, leaving 5 bases not matched to a gene. CDR1 and CDR2 from the germline V gene are LGHDT and YNNKEL (reference sequence). CDR3 amino acids: CASSQFDGRTQYF. Written as DNA, the CDR3 is TGTGCCAGCAGCCAATTTGACGGGAGGACGCAGTATTTT.

This clonotype was detected many times. V is TRBV20-1 and J is TRBJ2-1; D is ambiguous. The ends were cut back, 6 bases at V and 5 bases at J, with 8 bases in the middle. Germline assignment: CDR1 DFQATT and CDR2 SNEGSKA (reference sequence). The CDR3 is 11 amino acids. CDR3 nucleotide sequence: TGCAGTGCAAGACGGAACAATGAGCAGTTCTTC. The encoded protein is CSARRNNEQFF.

The CDR3 reads CASSPRTGGSYGYTF. The CDR3 nucleotides are TGTGCCAGCAGTCCCCGGACAGGGGGCTCTTATGGCTACACCTTC. The V call is TRBV27, the J call TRBJ1-2; 11 positions agree with TRBD1. The CDR3 contains 15 residues. CDR1 and CDR2 from the germline V gene are MNHEY and SMNVEV (reference sequence). V was pared by 5 bases and J by 5 bases, with 7 bases of the junction left unmatched.

This clonotype has a count of ten or more. The rearrangement links TRBV3-1 to TRBJ2-7; D is tentatively TRBD1 or TRBD2 (6 bases each). The CDR3 spans 13 residues. Germline V gives CDR1 LGHDT, CDR2 YNNKEL (reference sequence). Trimming pared 8 bases from V and 4 bases from J, leaving 15 bases between. The CDR3 DNA sequence: TGTGCCAGCGCTTGGGGGGCCCAATACGAGCAGTACTTC. It yields the protein CASAWGAQYEQYF.